The present T cell receptor (beta chain) was sequenced within a study of blood T cell repertoires in COVID-19 (TCRdb year 2020). In the study overall: Samples covering the acute and convalescent phases of COVID-19 were provided by collaborators in the United States, Italy and Spain. The material from the prospective study consisted of cDNA or gDNA derived from T cells, B-cell-depleted T cells, or PBMCs. The dataset comprised deeply sampled blood TCRbeta repertoires from subjects exposed to, actively infected with, or recovered from COVID-19. The repertoires were made available in a free public database intended to serve as a resource for research on the immune response to SARS-CoV-2. The samples were drawn from two sources: the first 160 participants of the ongoing ImmuneRACE study, and about 1,300 subjects contributed by 6 global collaborators. Nearly every sample came with metadata listing a de-identified subject ID, COVID-19 status, age in years and sex. Where available, HLA class I and class II types were obtained from metadata supplied by the sample provider rather than from assay-based typing.

Concerning this clone itself: Its antigen is still unknown. Base qualities were left out, and no much larger clone turns up one base away.

TCRbeta CDR3 regions were amplified from genomic DNA by means of the immunoSEQ Assay, a bias-controlled multiplex PCR. The authors processed their data as follows. The number of nucleated cells in each sample was estimated from the amplification of reference gene primers within the assay. To quantify the absolute abundance of each unique TCRbeta CDR3 rearrangement, sequence reads were collapsed and filtered. For each sample, productive Simpson clonality was calculated by taking the square root of Simpson's diversity index across productive rearrangements. TCRdb stores this immuneACCESS table with in-frame sequences only. Part of the clones is absent; in the studies checked, under half of the shortfall reflects unresolved V genes, and no reason is known for the rest. V and J calls plus clone size are reproduced from that table; the DNA served to infer D and trimming. The sample table shows about 160,000 clones, and around four fifths are seen once. Of the sample, 8% to 9.5% is held by the ten largest clones.

V is cut by 3 bases and J by 0 bases, and the space between the germline ends is 5 bases. Counted from cysteine to phenylalanine, this CDR3 has 13 amino acids. Only CDR3 DNA is held: 39 bases, read in frame from base 1. Study-wide findings and limitations: How much clinical and demographic metadata was included differed by source and by participant, and the metadata was provided uncurated.

Collaborating institutions collected whole blood in K2EDTA tubes following their own protocols. For TCRbeta analysis, collaborator samples were shipped as frozen whole blood, as isolated PBMCs, or as DNA extracted from either sample type. Sequenced input: peripheral blood. The receptor comes from a woman at least 80 years old with active or convalescent COVID-19. The chain is encoded by TRBV12-3 or TRBV12-4 joined to TRBJ1-1; confidence is insufficient to name the D gene. The nucleotide sequence is given as TGTGCCAGCAGTTTCTTTTTGAACACTGAAGCTTTCTTT. Its translation is CASSFFLNTEAFF.